What follows is one T cell receptor (beta chain) and its context. No antigen is known for it. Base qualities are missing; no much larger clone stands one base away. This sample was included in a study of T cells in localized non-small cell lung cancer (dated by TCRdb to 2019 to 2021). In the study overall: Comparing tumors with uninvolved tumor-adjacent lungs, the study looked at the T cell repertoires of hundreds of patients with early-stage NSCLC. The mean age of the NSCLC patients was under 70 years, with 120 to 150 men and about a hundred women. All 250 or so NSCLC patients in the cohort were treatment-naive and had localized lung tumors that were resected. Overall results and qualifications from the work: Of the top 100 tumor clones, a median of approximately 60 were detected in paired uninvolved adjacent lung; some 28 were also among that lung's top 100. Uninvolved tumor-adjacent lung showed the highest T cell clonality, higher than tumor, which suggests more focused antigenic responses in the uninvolved tumor-adjacent lung. Higher blood T cell density associated with longer overall survival, while higher adjacent-lung clonality associated with shorter survival. Because the study design was exploratory, TCR variables were selected using unadjusted p-values without false-discovery rate correction. Because multi-region sequencing of the tumors was not done, intratumor heterogeneity could not be ruled out.

The immunoSEQ Assay was used to sequence TCR beta CDR3 regions from DNA. Per the original workflow: T cell density was computed as TCR beta template counts normalized to usable DNA estimated by amplifying housekeeping genes. The preseqR package was used to estimate richness by extrapolating to 400,000 templates for PBMC samples and to 120,000 templates for tissue samples. Clonality was defined by subtracting Pielou's evenness from one. To identify tissue-enriched TCRs, differential abundance testing was run on productive amino-acid clonotypes with a minimum total count of 5 and an alpha of 0.1. Repertoire overlap between compartments was quantified with the Jaccard Index and Morisita Overlap Index. GLIPH clustered TCR beta CDR3s with public tetramer-defined viral CDR3s; viral motifs required at least three viral sequences plus V-gene enrichment. TCRdb mirrors the immuneACCESS table, restricted to in-frame sequences. Some clones are absent from its copies; in checked studies, under half trace to an unresolved V gene, and the reason for the others is unknown. The DNA gave D and trimming, while V, J and clone size come from that table. Recorded for this sample are 30,000 to 35,000 clones; 88% of them occurred a single time. The ten largest clones represent 4.2% of the sample.

At diagnosis, tumor, uninvolved tumor-adjacent lung and peripheral blood were collected and then preserved as a mix of FFPE and fresh-frozen material. For TCR repertoire profiling, the blood samples were analyzed as peripheral blood mononuclear cells. The CDR3 numbers 14 residues from cysteine through phenylalanine. Only CDR3 DNA remains: 42 bases, in frame from the first base. V drops 4 bases and J drops 11 bases, leaving 17 bases in between. As encoded in the germline V gene, CDR1 is MGHRA while CDR2 is YSYEKL. The chain couples TRBV4-1 to TRBJ1-4; TRBD1 might be the D gene, on 6 matching bases. This TCR came from a woman aged 40 to 75 with stage I lung adenocarcinoma. The specimen comprised peripheral blood, sampled before any cancer treatment. The sequenced DNA is TGCGCCAGCAGCCGACAGGTCAGCTCCGAGAAACTGTTTTTT. This gives the protein CASSRQVSSEKLFF.